This TCR beta chain comes out of a study of cytomegalovirus exposure and HLA in healthy donors. The study ran its PCR with 60 Vbeta and 13 Jbeta primers. The method was immunoSEQ multiplex PCR; TCRdb's version includes in-frame clones alone and lacks a portion of them. The table lists hundreds of thousands of clones, roughly 90% of them singletons. Whole-study results and caveats: Researchers counted approximately 160 TCR beta chains as cytomegalovirus-associated. CMV serostatus was the only immune exposure information that was available.

This clone was counted a few times. Its antigen is still unknown. Germline V gene lookup returns CDR1 SGHTS and CDR2 YDEGEE. Deletions cut 2 bases from V and 4 bases from J, with 13 bases between. The CDR3 extends over 15 amino acids. The TCR was taken from a woman aged 18-35 years in good health and CMV-seronegative. The chain joins TRBV5-8 to TRBJ1-5; D may be TRBD1 (6 bases). The sequenced material came from PBMCs. As DNA, the CDR3 is TGTGCCAGCAGCTTATCCCGGGACAAGAATCAGCCCCAGCATTTT. It yields the protein CASSLSRDKNQPQHF.